The TCR beta chain under discussion was sequenced for a study of CD8 T cells in ankylosing spondylitis. Findings and caveats of the study: A motif of eight highly homologous TCR beta variants was seen as apparently characteristic of ankylosing spondylitis blood. Enrichment of disease-linked clones was reportedly significant in matched ankylosing spondylitis synovial fluid.

CDR1 SGHTA and CDR2 FQGNSA come from the germline V gene. The CDR3 runs to 12 residues. The V end lost 8 bases, the J end lost 5 bases, and 13 bases lay between the germline ends. With respect to this clonotype: Its antigen is currently unknown. With a much larger clone just one base away, this may be a read error.

Quantitative 5'-RACE with molecular barcodes produced the TCR beta libraries. In TCRdb, the 5' RACE reads were re-called with MiXCR into one record per CDR3 protein. Among some 130,000 distinct CDR3 sequences listed, 9.3% were seen once. The rearrangement joins TRBV7-2 to TRBJ2-7; maybe TRBD1 (6 bases). The sequence came from a male donor with ankylosing spondylitis or in good health (not recorded which). The specimen sequenced was blood, either unsorted or a sorted T cell fraction (not recorded which). In nucleotides, the CDR3 is TGTGCCAGCCGCTCCTACAGGGACGAGCAGTACTTC. Protein product: CASRSYRDEQYF.